Sequencing of this T cell receptor beta chain was carried out in a study of cytomegalovirus exposure and HLA in healthy donors. Findings and limits, study-wide: TRBV6-2, TRBV6-3 and other indistinguishable V segments were excluded. Analysis performed later showed TCR beta chains linked to HLA being more clonally expanded than equally common others.

On this clone itself: Its antigen is still unknown.

CDR3 size: 13 residues. Germline CDR1 SGHNT, CDR2 YYREEE (reference sequence). The PCR used 60 Vbeta and 13 Jbeta primers. Generated by immunoSEQ multiplex PCR, the TCRdb table keeps only in-frame clones and is missing some. Of 150,000 to 200,000 clones detected, roughly 72% appear once; the ten largest clones hold 1.5% to 2%. The chain uses TRBV5-4 and TRBJ2-5; TRBD1 matches 7 bases. The J call is uncertain, as TRBJ2-7 better fits the DNA end. What was sequenced was PBMCs. The sequence was obtained from a man aged 30-40 years in good health and CMV-seronegative. The CDR3 reads CASSLPTGLEQYF. The CDR3 DNA reads TGTGCCAGCAGCCTACCGACAGGGCTCGAGCAGTACTTC.